The 22 T cell receptor beta chains given below trace back to one sample, sequenced in a study of early T cells in non-severe SARS-CoV-2 infection. TCRdb re-called the 5' RACE reads through MiXCR, storing one row per CDR3 protein. Of approximately 71,000 distinct CDR3 sequences listed, 9.5% to 13% are singletons. The sequenced material came from whole blood. These receptors were obtained from an adult who was a healthcare worker with PCR-confirmed SARS-CoV-2 infection or an uninfected control (not recorded which).

This rearrangement joins TRBV29-1 to TRBJ2-2; D could derive from TRBD1 or TRBD2 (6 bases each). Trimming took off 4 bases at V and 6 bases at J, with 12 bases between the two ends. Germline assignment: CDR1 SQVTM and CDR2 ANQGSEA. CDR3 length: 13 amino acids. For the CDR3, the DNA is TGCAGCGTTGGGGGGGCCGGTCCCGGGGAGCTGTTTTTT. Translating gives CSVGGAGPGELFF.

This chain uses TRBV10-3 with TRBJ1-1, with D perhaps matching TRBD1 (6 bases). With 7 bases removed from V and 14 bases from J, the gap between germline ends came to 26 bases. The CDR3 sequence is 14 residues long. Germline lookup yields CDR1 ENHRY and CDR2 SYGVKD. DNA for the CDR3: TGTGCCATCAAAGGGGACCGGGACACCGGCCGAGAATTCTTT. Its translation: CAIKGDRDTGREFF.

The V gene is TRBV28, the J gene TRBJ2-1; tentative D call: TRBD2 (6 bases). CDR1 and CDR2 from the germline V gene are MDHEN and SYDVKM. Trimming shortened V by 4 bases and J by 3 bases, and 22 bases separated the two germline ends. The CDR3 is made up of 18 amino acids. CDR3 DNA sequence: TGTGCCAGCAGTTCCCCGGGACTCGCACGTTCTCACTACAATGAGCAGTTCTTC. It specifies CASSSPGLARSHYNEQFF.

This clonotype was seen more than once but under ten times. The V gene is TRBV4-1, the J gene TRBJ2-1, with TRBD2 matching 10 bases. CDR1 and CDR2 from the germline V gene are MGHRA and YSYEKL. With V trimmed by 0 bases and J by 9 bases, 11 bases remained unmatched. The CDR3 contains 17 residues. Here the CDR3 DNA reads TGCGCCAGCAGCCAAGAAGGTCCTAGCGGGAGTAGACCTGAGCAGTTCTTC. Translated: CASSQEGPSGSRPEQFF.

This clonotype was seen repeatedly, ten times or more. The chain couples TRBV6-4 to TRBJ2-7; unclear D gene. Germline V gene lookup returns CDR1 MRHNA and CDR2 SNTAGT. V was cut by 0 bases and J by 2 bases, with 11 bases left in between. This CDR3 region has 15 residues. The CDR3 region is CASSDSKNYPYEQYF. The CDR3, as DNA: TGTGCCAGCAGTGACTCGAAGAATTACCCCTACGAGCAGTACTTC.

V usage is TRBV2 and J usage is TRBJ2-3; D is ambiguous. The germline gives CDR1 SNHLY, CDR2 FYNNEI. CDR3 length: 14 residues. Trimming pared 5 bases from V and 5 bases from J, leaving 14 bases between. The CDR3 nucleotides are TGTGCCAGCAGTCCTAGTCTCGGTATAGATACGCAGTATTTT. Protein sequence: CASSPSLGIDTQYF.

The chain carries TRBV29-1 and TRBJ2-5; D might be TRBD1 (6 bases). CDR3 length equals 14 residues. V was clipped by 5 bases and J by 0 bases, with 13 bases between them. The germline V gene encodes CDR1 SQVTM and CDR2 ANQGSEA. The CDR3 sequence: CSVQRGQNQETQYF. The CDR3, as DNA: TGCAGCGTTCAACGAGGACAGAACCAAGAGACCCAGTACTTC.

A few counts support this clonotype. The chain is built from TRBV7-9 and TRBJ1-1; no clear D. The V gene's germline CDR1 is SEHNR and CDR2 FQNEAQ (reference sequence). V lost 1 base, J lost 3 bases, and 9 bases lay in between. The CDR3 sequence is 14 residues long. The DNA for the CDR3 is TGTGCCAGCAGCTTAGAGGAAGCGTACACTGAAGCTTTCTTT. Encoded protein: CASSLEEAYTEAFF.

The chain couples TRBV12-3 or TRBV12-4 to TRBJ2-7; no firm D call. The CDR3 consists of 12 residues. With 3 bases removed from V and 4 bases from J, the gap between germline ends came to 7 bases. For the CDR3, the DNA is TGTGCCAGCAGTTTGGTGAGGTACGAGCAGTACTTC. Encoded protein: CASSLVRYEQYF.

V gene TRBV7-9 combines with J gene TRBJ2-5; TRBD2 aligns across 13 bases. The CDR3 covers 16 residues. Germline CDR1 is SEHNR and CDR2 is FQNEAQ (reference sequence). The trim removed 5 bases at V and 4 bases at J, leaving 7 bases unmatched. CDR3 bases: TGTGCCAGCAGCCCGGGACTAGCGGGACAGCGAGAGACCCAGTACTTC. Protein sequence: CASSPGLAGQRETQYF.

This clonotype was recorded at least ten times. The chain recombines TRBV7-9 with TRBJ2-7; TRBD2 agrees at 11 bases. J was trimmed by 2 bases and V by 6 bases; bases with no gene match: 6. This CDR3 is 15 amino acids long. CDR1 SEHNR and CDR2 FQNEAQ come from the germline V gene (reference sequence). CDR3 amino acids: CASSWGLAATYEQYF. The CDR3 DNA reads as TGTGCCAGCAGTTGGGGACTAGCGGCCACCTACGAGCAGTACTTC. The whole variable domain, remainder taken from reference TRBV7-9 and TRBJ2-7, is DTGVSQNPRHKITKRGQNVTFRCDPISEHNRLYWYRQTLGQGPEFLTYFQNEAQLEKSRLLSDRFSAERPKGSFSTLEIQRTEQGDSAMYLCASSWGLAATYEQYFGPGTRLTVT.

V usage is TRBV7-9 and J usage is TRBJ2-3; D assignment may be TRBD1 or TRBD2 (5 bases each). V lost 5 bases and J lost 7, with 19 bases in between. This CDR3 is built from 15 residues. Germline V gene lookup returns CDR1 SEHNR and CDR2 FQNEAQ (reference sequence). The CDR3 loop reads CASSLQSGGMNTQYF. In nucleotides, the CDR3 is TGTGCCAGCAGCCTCCAGAGTGGGGGAATGAATACGCAGTATTTT.

This clonotype was detected ten times or more. This chain joins TRBV10-3 and TRBJ2-1; TRBD2 matches at 9 bases. The V and J ends lost 8 bases and 6 bases, in that order; junction bases with no gene match: 5. Germline V gene lookup returns CDR1 ENHRY and CDR2 SYGVKD. This CDR3 comprises 13 residues. In nucleotides, the CDR3 is TGTGCCATCGGCGGGAGGGCCCTCAATGAGCAGTTCTTC. Protein product: CAIGGRALNEQFF.

In its sample, this clonotype was seen a few times. Here the CDR3 DNA reads TGTGCCAGCAGTTTTTTTGAGACAGAAGCTTTCTTT. It yields the protein CASSFFETEAFF. The chain combines TRBV12-3 or TRBV12-4 with TRBJ1-1; D not resolved. The CDR3 spans 12 residues. V was shortened by 3 bases and J by 8 bases, with 10 bases between the two germline ends.

The gene calls are TRBV2 and TRBJ2-5, with TRBD2 matching over 9 bases. Germline values: CDR1 SNHLY, CDR2 FYNNEI. The CDR3 has 13 residues. V gave up 10 bases and J gave up 4 bases; unmatched junction bases: 7. The CDR3 sequence is CATRAGGRETQYF. CDR3 nucleotides: TGTGCCACCAGGGCGGGAGGGAGAGAGACCCAGTACTTC.

This clonotype is medium-sized (0.01 to 0.1%). The V and J genes are TRBV28 and TRBJ2-1; TRBD2 matches at 7 bases. J was trimmed by 6 bases and V by 5 bases; bases with no gene match: 13. The germline gives CDR1 MDHEN, CDR2 SYDVKM. There are 16 residues in the CDR3. The CDR3 nucleotides read TGTGCCAGCAGTCCCGGGACTATCAGCGACAGCAATGAGCAGTTCTTC. It translates to CASSPGTISDSNEQFF.

The chain joins TRBV24-1 to TRBJ2-1; TRBD2 is a possible D gene (6 bases). The CDR3 totals 14 residues. CDR1 is KGHDR and CDR2 is SFDVKD in the germline V gene. Deletions cut 4 bases from V and 15 bases from J, with 21 bases between. DNA for the CDR3: TGTGCCACCAGTGACTCCGGGACTTACCCAGCCGGGTTCTTC. This codes for CATSDSGTYPAGFF.

The chain joins TRBV11-2 to TRBJ2-7, with D tentatively TRBD1 (7 bases). This CDR3 is built from 19 residues. Trimming left V 0 bases short and J 5 bases short, with 26 bases between. Germline CDR1 SGHAT, CDR2 FQNNGV. CDR3 sequence (DNA): TGTGCCAGCAGCTTAGAATTCCGCGGGACAGCCCTATTGGGGGACGAGCAGTACTTC. Its translation is CASSLEFRGTALLGDEQYF.

This clonotype came up a few times. The V gene is TRBV20-1, the J gene TRBJ2-7; tentative D call: TRBD2 (6 bases). Germline assignment: CDR1 DFQATT and CDR2 SNEGSKA (reference sequence). Deletions cut 2 bases from V and 5 bases from J, with 10 bases between. The CDR3 runs 12 residues. Here the CDR3 DNA reads TGCAGTGCTAGAAAGGAGGGCCACGAGCAGTACTTC. Translation gives CSARKEGHEQYF.

The chain is built from TRBV7-9 and TRBJ2-7; D gene unclear. CDR3 length: 14 residues. V was shortened by 2 bases and J by 1 base, with 9 bases between the two germline ends. The germline V gene encodes CDR1 SEHNR and CDR2 FQNEAQ (reference sequence). CDR3 bases: TGTGCCAGCAGCTTAAAGGACCCTTCCTACGAGCAGTACTTC. Protein product: CASSLKDPSYEQYF.

This chain uses TRBV19 with TRBJ2-7, with D tentatively TRBD1 or TRBD2 (5 bases each). V gave up 4 bases and J gave up 2 bases, with 12 bases separating them. The length of the CDR3 is 14 residues. Germline loops: CDR1 LNHDA, CDR2 SQIVND (reference sequence). The CDR3 here is CASSTGAGTYEQYF. Here the CDR3 DNA reads TGTGCCAGTAGTACCGGGGCCGGGACCTACGAGCAGTACTTC. Drawing the rest from reference TRBV19 and TRBJ2-7, the complete variable domain is DGGITQSPKYLFRKEGQNVTLSCEQNLNHDAMYWYRQDPGQGLRLIYYSQIVNDFQKGDIAEGYSVSREKKESFPLTVTSAQKNPTAFYLCASSTGAGTYEQYFGPGTRLTVT.

This clonotype was seen more than once but under ten times. This chain connects TRBV20-1 to TRBJ1-6, with unresolved D. In germline, CDR1 is DFQATT, CDR2 SNEGSKA (reference sequence). The CDR3 covers 13 residues. Trimming took off 1 base at V and 10 bases at J, with 11 bases between the two ends. CDR3 nucleotide sequence: TGCAGTGCTAGAGCCGACATGGACTCACCCCTCCACTTT. This encodes CSARADMDSPLHF.